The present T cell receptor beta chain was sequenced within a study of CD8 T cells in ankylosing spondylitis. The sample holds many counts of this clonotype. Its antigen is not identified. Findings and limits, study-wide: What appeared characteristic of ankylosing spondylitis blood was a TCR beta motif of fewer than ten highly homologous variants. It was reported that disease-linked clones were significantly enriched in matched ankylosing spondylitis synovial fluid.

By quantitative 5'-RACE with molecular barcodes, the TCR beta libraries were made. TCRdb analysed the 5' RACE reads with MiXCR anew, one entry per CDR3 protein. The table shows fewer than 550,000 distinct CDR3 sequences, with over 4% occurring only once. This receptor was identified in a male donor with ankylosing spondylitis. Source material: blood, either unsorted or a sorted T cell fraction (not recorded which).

The CDR3 sequence: CGTVGHGTEAFF. The CDR3 DNA reads TGCGGCACTGTGGGACACGGCACTGAAGCTTTCTTT. The rearrangement joins TRBV20-1 to TRBJ1-1; a possible D gene is TRBD1 (6 bases). Germline CDR1 is DFQATT and CDR2 is SNEGSKA (reference sequence). This CDR3 contains 12 residues.